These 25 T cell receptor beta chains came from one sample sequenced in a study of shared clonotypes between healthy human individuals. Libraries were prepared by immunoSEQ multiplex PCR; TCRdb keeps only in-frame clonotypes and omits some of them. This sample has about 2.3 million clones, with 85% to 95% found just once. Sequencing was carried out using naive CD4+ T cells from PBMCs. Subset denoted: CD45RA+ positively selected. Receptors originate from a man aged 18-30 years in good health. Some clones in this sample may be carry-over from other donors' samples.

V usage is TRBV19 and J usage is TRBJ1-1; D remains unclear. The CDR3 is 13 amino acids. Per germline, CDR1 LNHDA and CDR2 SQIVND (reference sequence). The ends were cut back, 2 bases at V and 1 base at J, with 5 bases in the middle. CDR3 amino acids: CASSIRPNTEAFF. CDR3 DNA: TGTGCCAGTAGTATACGGCCGAACACTGAAGCTTTCTTT. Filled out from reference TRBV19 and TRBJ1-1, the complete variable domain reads DGGITQSPKYLFRKEGQNVTLSCEQNLNHDAMYWYRQDPGQGLRLIYYSQIVNDFQKGDIAEGYSVSREKKESFPLTVTSAQKNPTAFYLCASSIRPNTEAFFGQGTRLTVV.

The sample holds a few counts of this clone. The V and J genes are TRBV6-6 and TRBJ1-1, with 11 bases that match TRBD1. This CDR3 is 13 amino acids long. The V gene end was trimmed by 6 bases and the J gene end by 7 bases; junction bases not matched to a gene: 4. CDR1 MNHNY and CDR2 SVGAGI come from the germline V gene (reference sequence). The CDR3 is CASRAGQGGEAFF. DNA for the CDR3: TGTGCCAGCAGAGCGGGACAGGGGGGTGAAGCTTTCTTT.

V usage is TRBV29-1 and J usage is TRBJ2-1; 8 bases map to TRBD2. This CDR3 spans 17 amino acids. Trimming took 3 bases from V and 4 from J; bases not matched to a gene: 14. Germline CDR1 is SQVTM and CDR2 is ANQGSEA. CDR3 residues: CSVDNNQGLGEYNEQFF. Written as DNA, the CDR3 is TGCAGCGTTGACAATAATCAGGGACTAGGGGAATACAATGAGCAGTTCTTC.

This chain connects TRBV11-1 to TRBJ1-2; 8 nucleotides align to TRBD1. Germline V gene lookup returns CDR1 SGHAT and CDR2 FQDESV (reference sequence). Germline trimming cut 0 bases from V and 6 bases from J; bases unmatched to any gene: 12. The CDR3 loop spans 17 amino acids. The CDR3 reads CASSLAPGQAAKDGYTF. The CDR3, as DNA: TGTGCCAGCAGCTTAGCACCGGGACAGGCGGCGAAGGATGGCTACACCTTC.

CDR3 coding DNA: TGTGCCAGCAGCTCCCCGGGACAGCTCTCCTACGAGCAGTACTTC. Translation: CASSSPGQLSYEQYF. The rearrangement links TRBV5-4 to TRBJ2-7, with TRBD1 matching 7 bases. Germline V lookup: CDR1 SGHNT, CDR2 YYREEE (reference sequence). The J segment lost 0 bases and the V segment lost 3 bases, leaving 6 bases of the junction unmatched. The CDR3 is 15 amino acids.

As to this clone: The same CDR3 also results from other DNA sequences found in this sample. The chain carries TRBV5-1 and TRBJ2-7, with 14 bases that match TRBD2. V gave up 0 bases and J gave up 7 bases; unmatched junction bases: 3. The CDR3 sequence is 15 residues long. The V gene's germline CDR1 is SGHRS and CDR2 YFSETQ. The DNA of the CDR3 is TGCGCCAGCAGCTTGGCCGGGACTAGCGGGAGTGAGCAGTACTTC. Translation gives CASSLAGTSGSEQYF.

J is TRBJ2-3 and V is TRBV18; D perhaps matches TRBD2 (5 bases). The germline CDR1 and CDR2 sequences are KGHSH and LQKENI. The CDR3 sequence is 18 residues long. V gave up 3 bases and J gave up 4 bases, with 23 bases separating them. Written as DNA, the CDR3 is TGTGCCAGCTCACCGGAAATCTTGAGCGGCAGGACCGCAGATACGCAGTATTTT. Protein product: CASSPEILSGRTADTQYF.

The CDR3, as DNA: TGTGCCAGCAGCTTAGGACTAGCGGGAGGGCCGATCGAGCAGTACTTC. As protein: CASSLGLAGGPIEQYF. This chain joins TRBV7-2 and TRBJ2-7, with 14 bases matching TRBD2. The CDR3 has 16 residues. Germline CDR1 is SGHTA and CDR2 is FQGNSA. V shed 1 base and J 6 bases; nucleotides not matched to a gene: 5.

The CDR3 DNA is TGTGCCATCAGTGGACAGGGAGTTGACACTGAAGCTTTCTTT. This gives the protein CAISGQGVDTEAFF. This chain joins TRBV10-3 and TRBJ1-1, with 7 nucleotides matching TRBD1. V lost 4 bases, J lost 3 bases, and 5 bases stayed unmatched. Germline-derived CDR1 and CDR2 are ENHRY and SYGVKD. The CDR3 is 14 amino acids.

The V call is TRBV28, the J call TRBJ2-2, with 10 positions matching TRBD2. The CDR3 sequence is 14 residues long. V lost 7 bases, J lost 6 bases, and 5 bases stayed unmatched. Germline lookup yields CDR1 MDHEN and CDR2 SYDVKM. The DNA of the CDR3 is TGTGCCAGCACCTCCAGCGGGAGGGCCGGGGAGCTGTTTTTT. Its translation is CASTSSGRAGELFF.

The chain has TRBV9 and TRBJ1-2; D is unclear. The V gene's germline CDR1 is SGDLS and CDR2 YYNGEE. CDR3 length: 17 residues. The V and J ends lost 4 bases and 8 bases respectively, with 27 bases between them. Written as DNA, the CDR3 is TGTGCCAGCAGCCAAACCTCGGGAGGGATTTTTTCGGGAGGCTACACCTTC. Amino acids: CASSQTSGGIFSGGYTF.

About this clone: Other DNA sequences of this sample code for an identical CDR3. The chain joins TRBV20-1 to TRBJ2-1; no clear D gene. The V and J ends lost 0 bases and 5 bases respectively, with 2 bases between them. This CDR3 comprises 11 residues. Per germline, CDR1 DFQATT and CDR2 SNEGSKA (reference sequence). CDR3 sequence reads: CSARDDNEQFF. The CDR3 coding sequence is TGCAGTGCTAGAGACGACAATGAGCAGTTCTTC.

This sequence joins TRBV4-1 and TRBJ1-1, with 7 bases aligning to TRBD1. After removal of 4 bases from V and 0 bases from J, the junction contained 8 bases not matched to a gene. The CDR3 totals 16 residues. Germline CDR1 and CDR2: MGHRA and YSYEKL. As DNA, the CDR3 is TGCGCCAGCAGCCCCAGACAGGGAGAAATGAACACTGAAGCTTTCTTT. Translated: CASSPRQGEMNTEAFF.

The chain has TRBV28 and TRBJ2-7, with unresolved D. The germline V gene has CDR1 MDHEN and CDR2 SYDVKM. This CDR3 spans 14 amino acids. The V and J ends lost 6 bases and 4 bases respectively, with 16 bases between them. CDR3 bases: TGTGCCAGCAGAACTACTGGTGACGGGTACGAGCAGTACTTC. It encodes CASRTTGDGYEQYF.

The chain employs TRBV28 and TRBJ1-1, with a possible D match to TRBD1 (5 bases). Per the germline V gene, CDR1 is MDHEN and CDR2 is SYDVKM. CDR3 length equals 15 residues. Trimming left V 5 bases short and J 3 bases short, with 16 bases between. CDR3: CASSPGGGFYTEAFF. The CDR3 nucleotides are TGTGCCAGCAGTCCAGGCGGGGGTTTTTACACTGAAGCTTTCTTT.

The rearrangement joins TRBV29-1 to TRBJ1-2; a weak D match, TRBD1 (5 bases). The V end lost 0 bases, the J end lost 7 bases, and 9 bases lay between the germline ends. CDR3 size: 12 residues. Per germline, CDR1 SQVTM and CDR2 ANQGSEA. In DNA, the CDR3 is TGCAGCGTTGAAGAGGGGGACTTTGGCTACACCTTC. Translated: CSVEEGDFGYTF. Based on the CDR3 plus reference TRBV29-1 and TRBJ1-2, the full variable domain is SAVISQKPSRDICQRGTSLTIQCQVDSQVTMMFWYRQQPGQSLTLIATANQGSEATYESGFVIDKFPISRPNLTFSTLTVSNMSPEDSSIYLCSVEEGDFGYTFGSGTRLTVV.

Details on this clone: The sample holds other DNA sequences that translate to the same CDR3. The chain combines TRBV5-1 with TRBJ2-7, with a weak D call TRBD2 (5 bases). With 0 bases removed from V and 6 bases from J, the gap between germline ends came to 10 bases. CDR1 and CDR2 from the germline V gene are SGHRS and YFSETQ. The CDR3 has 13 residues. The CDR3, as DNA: TGCGCCAGCAGCTTGGAGCAAGGAGGCGAGCAGTACTTC. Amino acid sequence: CASSLEQGGEQYF. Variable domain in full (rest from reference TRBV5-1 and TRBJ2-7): KAGVTQTPRYLIKTRGQQVTLSCSPISGHRSVSWYQQTPGQGLQFLFEYFSETQRNKGNFPGRFSGRQFSNSRSEMNVSTLELGDSALYLCASSLEQGGEQYFGPGTRLTVT.

The CDR3 protein is CASSLDVGAGGYTF. In nucleotides, the CDR3 is TGCGCCAGCAGCTTGGATGTAGGCGCAGGGGGCTACACCTTC. This rearrangement joins TRBV5-1 to TRBJ1-2; D possibly corresponds to TRBD1 (5 bases). CDR1 and CDR2 from the germline V gene are SGHRS and YFSETQ. Trimming cost V 0 bases and J 8 bases, with 14 bases left between them. The CDR3 sequence is 14 residues long. Full variable domain (remainder filled in from reference TRBV5-1 and TRBJ1-2): KAGVTQTPRYLIKTRGQQVTLSCSPISGHRSVSWYQQTPGQGLQFLFEYFSETQRNKGNFPGRFSGRQFSNSRSEMNVSTLELGDSALYLCASSLDVGAGGYTFGSGTRLTVV.

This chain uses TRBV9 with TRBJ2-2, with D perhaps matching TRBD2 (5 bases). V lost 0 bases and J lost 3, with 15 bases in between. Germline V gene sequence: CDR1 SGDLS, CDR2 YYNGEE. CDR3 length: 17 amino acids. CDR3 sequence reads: CASSVGIERQYTGELFF. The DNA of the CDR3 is TGTGCCAGCAGCGTAGGAATAGAGCGGCAGTACACCGGGGAGCTGTTTTTT.

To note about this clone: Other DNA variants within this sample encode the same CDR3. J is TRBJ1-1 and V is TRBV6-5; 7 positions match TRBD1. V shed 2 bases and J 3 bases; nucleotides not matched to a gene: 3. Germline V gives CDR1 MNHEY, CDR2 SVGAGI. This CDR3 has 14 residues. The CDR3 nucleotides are TGTGCCAGCAGTTACGGCAGGGGGGACACTGAAGCTTTCTTT. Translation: CASSYGRGDTEAFF.

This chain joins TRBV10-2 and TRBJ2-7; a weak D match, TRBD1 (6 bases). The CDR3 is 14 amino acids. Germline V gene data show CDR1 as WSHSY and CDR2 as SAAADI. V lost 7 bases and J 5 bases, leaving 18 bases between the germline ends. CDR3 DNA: TGCGCCAGCACCCGTTCGGTCAGGGGCAACGAGCAGTACTTC. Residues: CASTRSVRGNEQYF.

CDR3: CAWSVRREGPGEQYF. CDR3 bases: TGTGCCTGGAGTGTAAGGCGGGAGGGCCCGGGAGAGCAGTACTTC. The V and J genes are TRBV30 and TRBJ2-7; 9 positions agree with TRBD2. J lost 7 bases, V lost 0 bases, and 10 bases had no gene match. CDR1 GTSNPN and CDR2 SVGIG come from the germline V gene (reference sequence). This CDR3 has 15 residues. The whole variable domain, remainder taken from reference TRBV30 and TRBJ2-7, is SQTIHQWPATLVQPVGSPLSLECTVEGTSNPNLYWYRQAAGRGLQLLFYSVGIGQISSEVPQNLSASRPQDRQFILSSKKLLLSDSGFYLCAWSVRREGPGEQYFGPGTRLTVT.

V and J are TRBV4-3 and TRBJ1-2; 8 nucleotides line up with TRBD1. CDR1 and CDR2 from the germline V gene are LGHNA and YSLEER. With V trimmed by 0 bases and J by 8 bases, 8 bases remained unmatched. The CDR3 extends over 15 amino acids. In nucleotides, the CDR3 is TGCGCCAGCAGCCAAGAAGACAGGGGCTACTTCGGCTACACCTTC. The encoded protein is CASSQEDRGYFGYTF.

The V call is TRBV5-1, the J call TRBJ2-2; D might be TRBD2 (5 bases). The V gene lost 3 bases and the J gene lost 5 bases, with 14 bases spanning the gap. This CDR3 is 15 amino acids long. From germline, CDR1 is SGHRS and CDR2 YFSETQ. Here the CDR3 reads CASSSGSSGTGELFF. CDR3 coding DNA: TGCGCCAGCAGCTCCGGCTCGTCGGGGACCGGGGAGCTGTTTTTT.

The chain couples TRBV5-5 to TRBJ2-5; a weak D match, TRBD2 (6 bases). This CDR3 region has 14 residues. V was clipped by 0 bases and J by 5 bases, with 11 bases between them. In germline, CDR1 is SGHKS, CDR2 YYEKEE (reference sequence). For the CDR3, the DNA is TGTGCCAGCAGCTTGGGCAGGGACTCGGAGACCCAGTACTTC. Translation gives CASSLGRDSETQYF.